A selection of T cell receptor beta chains follows, all from one sample in a study of T-cell reconstitution after alpha-beta-depleted transplantation in children. From the PCR reads, TCRdb called clonotypes with MiXCR, one entry per CDR3 protein. The table shows roughly 100,000 distinct CDR3 sequences, with 7% to 10% occurring only once. The sequenced sample was PBMCs from the stem cell graft donor, obtained from the stem cell graft. The receptors derive from a human donor who donated a stem cell graft to a child with congenital amegakaryocytic thrombocytopenia. CDR3s include the opening cysteine and the closing phenylalanine or tryptophan. The D gene is left open where the match is weak. Clone size is stated in some rows and not others, as once, few, many or a class when expanded.

J gene,V gene,clone size,D gene,CDR3 protein,CDR3 DNA
TRBJ1-2,TRBV11-2,once,TRBD1,CASSTDRATDGYTF,TGTGCCAGCAGCACCGACAGGGCAACCGATGGCTACACCTTC
TRBJ1-4,TRBV29-1,many,-,CSVRTAINEKLFF,TGCAGCGTCCGGACAGCCATAAATGAAAAACTGTTTTTT
TRBJ2-3,TRBV5-1,-,TRBD1,CASSRRTGDHTQYF,TGCGCCAGCAGCCGGAGGACAGGGGACCATACGCAGTATTTT
TRBJ2-7,TRBV5-6,many,-,CASSSPPWETYEQYF,TGTGCCAGCAGCTCCCCTCCGTGGGAAACCTACGAGCAGTACTTC
TRBJ1-4,TRBV4-2,-,-,CASSQDKGPGDYEKLFF,TGTGCCAGCAGCCAAGATAAGGGGCCAGGGGACTATGAAAAACTGTTTTTC
TRBJ2-5,TRBV5-4,few,-,CASSFGAEETQYF,TGTGCCAGCAGCTTCGGGGCAGAAGAGACCCAGTACTTC
TRBJ2-2,TRBV5-1,many,-,CASSLTQNTGELFF,TGCGCCAGCAGCTTGACACAAAACACCGGGGAGCTGTTTTTT
TRBJ1-1,TRBV20-1,many,TRBD1,CSAGQGVWTEAFF,TGCAGTGCTGGACAGGGGGTATGGACTGAAGCTTTCTTT
TRBJ2-3,TRBV20-1,once,-,CSARVAQSGTDTQYF,TGCAGTGCTAGAGTGGCCCAATCCGGGACAGATACGCAGTATTTT
TRBJ2-3,TRBV9,many,-,CASSGRGLGTDTQYF,TGTGCCAGCAGCGGCAGGGGATTGGGCACAGATACGCAGTATTTT
TRBJ2-7,TRBV5-1,many,-,CASSGTYEQYF,TGCGCCAGCAGCGGGACCTACGAGCAGTACTTC
TRBJ2-2,TRBV12-3/TRBV12-4,many,-,CASSRGQPNTGELFF,TGTGCCAGCAGTCGCGGACAGCCCAACACCGGGGAGCTGTTTTTT
TRBJ2-6,TRBV3-1,few,-,CASSTGSGANGLTF,TGTGCCAGCAGTACGGGCTCTGGGGCCAACGGCCTGACTTTC
TRBJ2-7,TRBV5-6,many,-,CASSFDNKLYEQYF,TGTGCCAGCAGCTTTGACAATAAGCTCTACGAGCAGTACTTC